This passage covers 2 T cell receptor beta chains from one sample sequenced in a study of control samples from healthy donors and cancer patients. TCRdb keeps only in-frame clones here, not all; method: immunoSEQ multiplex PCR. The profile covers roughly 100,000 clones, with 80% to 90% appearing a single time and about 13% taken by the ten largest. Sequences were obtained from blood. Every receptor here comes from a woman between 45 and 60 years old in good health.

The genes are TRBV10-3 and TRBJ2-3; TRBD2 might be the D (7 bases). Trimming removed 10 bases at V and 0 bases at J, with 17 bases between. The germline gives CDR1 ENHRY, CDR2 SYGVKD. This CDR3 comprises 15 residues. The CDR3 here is CATESAGASTDTQYF. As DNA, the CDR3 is TGTGCCACGGAGAGCGCGGGGGCTAGCACAGATACGCAGTATTTT.

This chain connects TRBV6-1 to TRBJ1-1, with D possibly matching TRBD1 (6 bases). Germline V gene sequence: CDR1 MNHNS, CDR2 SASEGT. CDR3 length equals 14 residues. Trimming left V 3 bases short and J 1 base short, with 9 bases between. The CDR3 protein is CASSEGARNTEAFF. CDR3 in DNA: TGTGCCAGCAGTGAGGGGGCGCGGAACACTGAAGCTTTCTTT.